These 5 T cell receptor beta chains originate from one sample sequenced in a study of early T cells in non-severe SARS-CoV-2 infection (dated by TCRdb to the early 2020s). Receptor amplification or capture employed 5' RACE. Sequencer: NextSeq 500. TCRdb ran its own pipeline on the public reads, namely fastp trimming at Q25 and MiXCR clone calling, and kept in-frame beta chains. Every entry covers one CDR3 protein and lists the most common genes and DNA from its rows. This sample gives over 75,000 distinct CDR3 sequences in total; approximately 13% of them show up just once. Around 2.5% of the sample lies in the top ten. Source material: whole blood. These receptors came from an adult who was a healthcare worker with PCR-confirmed SARS-CoV-2 infection or an uninfected control (not recorded which).

This clonotype was detected ten times or more. V usage is TRBV21-1 and J usage is TRBJ2-4; the table assigns TRBD1, which was not confirmed against the DNA. TRBV21-1 is reported as a pseudogene. The CDR3 has 15 residues. The CDR3 DNA follows: TGTGCCAGCACGGCAAAGGGGCGCCCCAAAAACATTCAGTACTTC. This gives the protein CASTAKGRPKNIQYF.

The gene calls are TRBV6-5 and TRBJ2-2; D possibly uses TRBD1 or TRBD2 (5 bases each). Trimming removed 3 bases at V and 8 bases at J, with 16 bases between. Germline-derived CDR1 and CDR2 are MNHEY and SVGAGI. The CDR3 covers 15 residues. CDR3 in amino acids: CASSYEGPTLGELFF. The CDR3, as DNA: TGTGCCAGCAGTTATGAGGGACCAACATTAGGGGAGCTGTTTTTT.

The chain joins TRBV29-1 to TRBJ2-6, with no clear D. This CDR3 has 12 amino acids. The V and J ends lost 3 bases and 4 bases respectively, with 4 bases between them. The germline gives CDR1 SQVTM, CDR2 ANQGSEA. In nucleotides, the CDR3 is TGCAGCGTTGAGTCCGGGGCCAACGTCCTGACTTTC. This translates into CSVESGANVLTF.

This clonotype has ten or more counts. This chain links TRBV6-5 with TRBJ2-3; 10 nucleotides align to TRBD2. The junction had 7 bases not matched to a gene; V was cut back by 4 bases and J by 6 bases. CDR1 is MNHEY and CDR2 is SVGAGI in the germline V gene. The CDR3 sequence is 15 residues long. The CDR3 DNA is TGTGCCAGCAGTTTGGGTAGCGGGGGGTCCGATACGCAGTATTTT. This sequence encodes CASSLGSGGSDTQYF.

The chain joins TRBV7-3 to TRBJ2-1, with 7 positions matching TRBD2. The CDR3 covers 14 residues. CDR1 is SGHTA and CDR2 is FQGTGA in the germline V gene. Germline trimming cut 5 bases from V and 7 bases from J; bases unmatched to any gene: 8. Here the CDR3 reads CASSPKRGGNEQFF. The CDR3 nucleotides are TGTGCCAGCAGCCCGAAGCGGGGAGGTAATGAGCAGTTCTTC.